Described below is a single T cell receptor beta chain sequence and its context. The antigen this receptor binds is unknown. The record has no base qualities; no much larger clone is one base away. This sample is drawn from a study of blood T cell repertoires in COVID-19 (TCRdb year 2020). Regarding the complete study: Samples from collaborators originated in the United States, Italy and Spain and spanned both the acute and convalescent phases of COVID-19. The prospective study material was composed of cDNA or gDNA derived from T cells, B-cell-depleted T cells, or PBMCs. Subjects who had been exposed to COVID-19, were actively infected with it, or had recovered from it provided the deeply sampled blood TCRbeta repertoires that made up the dataset. The repertoires were released in a freely available public database intended as a resource for research on the immune response to SARS-CoV-2. Samples came from the ongoing ImmuneRACE study (first 160 participants) plus 1,254 subjects from 6 global collaborators. The sample metadata nearly always contained a de-identified subject ID, COVID-19 status, age in years and sex. HLA class I and class II types, where available, came from metadata supplied by the sample provider rather than from assay-based typing. Overall results and qualifications from the work: The amount of clinical and demographic metadata varied by source and participant and was provided uncurated.

The immunoSEQ Assay, a bias-controlled multiplex PCR, was used to amplify TCRbeta CDR3 regions from genomic DNA. The original pipeline was this. Within the assay, amplification of reference gene primers was used to estimate how many nucleated cells each sample contained. To quantify the absolute abundance of each unique TCRbeta CDR3 rearrangement, sequence reads were collapsed and filtered. Productive Simpson clonality was computed per sample as the square root of Simpson's diversity index over productive rearrangements. TCRdb obtained this table from immuneACCESS and retained in-frame rearrangements with V and J assigned. These tables miss some clones; where compared with another copy, unresolved V genes account for less than half of the shortfall, and the remainder is unexplained. For V, J and clone size, that table is used; D and trimming come from the DNA. The sample table shows about 25,000 clones, and over 75% are seen once. Together, the top ten hold about 8% of the sample.

From the cysteine up to the phenylalanine, the CDR3 has a length of 14 residues. Of all the DNA, just the CDR3 is kept, 42 bases in frame from base 1. The junction carries 13 bases between V and J, which are trimmed by 3 bases and 5 bases respectively. Per the germline V gene, MNHEY is the CDR1 and SVGAGI is the CDR2. Each collaborating institution followed its own protocols to collect whole blood in K2EDTA tubes. For TCRbeta analysis, collaborators shipped samples as frozen whole blood, isolated PBMCs, or DNA extracted from either of those sample types. Material for sequencing was peripheral blood. The receptor was isolated from a man aged 45 to 65 with active COVID-19. The chain is encoded by TRBV6-5 joined to TRBJ2-5; a tentative D call is TRBD2 (7 bases match). CDR3 loop: CASSYWGGGETQYF. Here is the DNA: TGTGCCAGCAGTTATTGGGGAGGGGGGGAGACCCAGTACTTC.